Listed below are T cell receptor beta chains from one sample, sequenced in a study of T-cell reconstitution after alpha-beta-depleted transplantation in children. Using its own MiXCR run on the PCR reads, TCRdb lists one record per CDR3 protein. The sample has some 120,000 distinct CDR3 sequences, approximately 10% seen once. The specimen was PBMCs, collected before TCRalphabeta/CD19-depleted stem cell transplant. Source of these receptors: a boy aged 2 to 9 with acute lymphoblastic leukemia, due to receive a stem cell transplant. CDR3s include the opening cysteine and the closing phenylalanine or tryptophan. Each record gives: D gene, clone size, J gene, V gene, CDR3 DNA, CDR3 protein. D genes are given only for firm matches. For some rows the clone size is stated as once, few or many, or as a class when expanded; others skip it.

D: NA
size: few
J: TRBJ2-5
V: TRBV5-1
DNA: TGCGCCAGCAGAAGGACTACCGTTGGGGAGACCCAGTACTTC
CDR3: CASRRTTVGETQYF

D: TRBD2
size: NA
J: TRBJ2-3
V: TRBV20-1
DNA: TGCAGTGCTACCCCTGGGACTAGCGGGAGGGCCCCAGATACGCAGTATTTT
CDR3: CSATPGTSGRAPDTQYF

D: NA
size: few
J: TRBJ2-5
V: TRBV27
DNA: TGTGCCAGCAGTTCCTACGAACAGGGATGGGAGACCCAGTACTTC
CDR3: CASSSYEQGWETQYF

D: TRBD1
size: NA
J: TRBJ2-1
V: TRBV19
DNA: TGTGCCAGTAGTACGGGACAGGGACTCTCCTACAATGAGCAGTTCTTC
CDR3: CASSTGQGLSYNEQFF

D: NA
size: once
J: TRBJ1-1
V: TRBV2
DNA: TGTGCCAGCCTTCTTGGAGACAGAAGCATCAACACTGAAGCTTTCTTT
CDR3: CASLLGDRSINTEAFF

D: NA
size: few
J: TRBJ2-2
V: TRBV10-3
DNA: TGTGCCATCAGTGGGACCTACACCGGGGAGCTGTTTTTT
CDR3: CAISGTYTGELFF

D: TRBD2
size: NA
J: TRBJ2-7
V: TRBV29-1
DNA: TGCAGCTCCACAGGGCGGGAGGGACACCACGAGCAGTACTTC
CDR3: CSSTGREGHHEQYF

D: NA
size: NA
J: TRBJ2-1
V: TRBV11-2
DNA: TGTGCCAGCAGCCAGGCCGTTGGCCCCTACAATGAGCAGTTCTTC
CDR3: CASSQAVGPYNEQFF

D: TRBD2
size: many
J: TRBJ2-2
V: TRBV6-4
DNA: TGTGCCAGCAGTGCTAGCGGGAGCACCGGGGAGCTGTTTTTT
CDR3: CASSASGSTGELFF

D: NA
size: many
J: TRBJ2-7
V: TRBV20-1
DNA: TGCAGTGCTAGCTCACATAGGTTGAGGGGATCCTACGAGCAGTACTTC
CDR3: CSASSHRLRGSYEQYF

D: TRBD1
size: NA
J: TRBJ2-7
V: TRBV6-6
DNA: TGTGCCAGCTCAAGACAGGGCCTCTACGAGCAGTACTTC
CDR3: CASSRQGLYEQYF

D: TRBD2
size: NA
J: TRBJ2-3
V: TRBV5-6
DNA: TGTGCCAGCAGCTGGGGACTAGCGGGAGTAGTTAGTACGCAGTATTTT
CDR3: CASSWGLAGVVSTQYF

D: TRBD2
size: few
J: TRBJ2-7
V: TRBV5-1
DNA: TGCGCCAGCAGCCCTAGCGGGAGGGGAGAGCAGTACTTC
CDR3: CASSPSGRGEQYF

D: TRBD1
size: NA
J: TRBJ2-3
V: TRBV27
DNA: TGTGCCAGCAGGAGGGGACAGTCCAGCACAGATACGCAGTATTTT
CDR3: CASRRGQSSTDTQYF

D: NA
size: few
J: TRBJ1-1
V: TRBV6-1
DNA: TGTGCCAGCTCTGCTACCTCCGGGACGTGGGCTTTCTTT
CDR3: CASSATSGTWAFF

D: NA
size: NA
J: TRBJ1-1
V: TRBV6-1
DNA: TGTGCCAGCAGTGAAGGTGTGACGAGTGAAGCTTTCTTT
CDR3: CASSEGVTSEAFF

D: TRBD2
size: few
J: TRBJ2-5
V: TRBV7-8
DNA: TGTGCCAGCAGCTTCGGGACTAGCGGGAGCCAAGAGACCCAGTACTTC
CDR3: CASSFGTSGSQETQYF

D: TRBD1
size: many
J: TRBJ2-7
V: TRBV27
DNA: TGTGCCAGCAGTCCCCGACAGGGCCACGAGCAGTACTTC
CDR3: CASSPRQGHEQYF

D: TRBD1
size: many
J: TRBJ1-1
V: TRBV30
DNA: TGTGCCTGGAGTCTCCCAGGGGGCCGGCGATTTTGGGCTTTCTTT
CDR3: CAWSLPGGRRFWAFF

D: NA
size: NA
J: TRBJ1-5
V: TRBV5-8
DNA: TGTGCCAGCAGCCCCCGCCGACACATAAATCAGCCCCAGCATTTT
CDR3: CASSPRRHINQPQHF

D: NA
size: many
J: TRBJ2-1
V: TRBV12-3/TRBV12-4
DNA: TGTGCCAGCAGTTTAAGGGTTGAGCAGTTCTTC
CDR3: CASSLRVEQFF

D: TRBD1
size: many
J: TRBJ2-7
V: TRBV10-1
DNA: TGCGCCAGCAGTGAGTCGGCGGGACAGGGCATTTACGAGCAGTACTTC
CDR3: CASSESAGQGIYEQYF

D: NA
size: few
J: TRBJ2-7
V: TRBV7-6
DNA: TGTGCCAGCAGCCCTCAGCAATTCTCCTACGAGCAGTACTTC
CDR3: CASSPQQFSYEQYF

D: TRBD1
size: many
J: TRBJ2-7
V: TRBV5-1
DNA: TGCGCCAGCAGCTTGGCTACCGGGACAGGGATATACGAGCAGTACTTC
CDR3: CASSLATGTGIYEQYF

D: NA
size: NA
J: TRBJ2-2
V: TRBV4-1
DNA: TGCGCCAGCAGTGACTTGAACACCGGGGAGCTGTTTTTT
CDR3: CASSDLNTGELFF

D: TRBD2
size: few
J: TRBJ2-4
V: TRBV6-1
DNA: TGTGCCAGCAGTGGATCGACTAGCGGCCGCATTCAGTACTTC
CDR3: CASSGSTSGRIQYF

D: TRBD1
size: NA
J: TRBJ2-6
V: TRBV5-1
DNA: TGCGCCAGCAGCTTGTTCGGCCAGGGGGCATCCGGGGCCAACGTCCTGACTTTC
CDR3: CASSLFGQGASGANVLTF

D: NA
size: many
J: TRBJ2-2
V: TRBV27
DNA: TGTGCCAGCAGGGCTAGACAGGGAGGGGGCACCGGGGAGCTGTTTTTT
CDR3: CASRARQGGGTGELFF

D: TRBD1
size: many
J: TRBJ2-7
V: TRBV6-1
DNA: TGTGCCAGCAGGTCGCAAGGGACAGGGAACGAGCAGTACTTC
CDR3: CASRSQGTGNEQYF

D: TRBD1
size: few
J: TRBJ1-5
V: TRBV20-1
DNA: TGCAGTGCTAGGGACGGGACAGGGGGAAATCAGCCCCAGCATTTT
CDR3: CSARDGTGGNQPQHF